The clone carrying this T cell receptor beta chain was detected many times. Its specificity is unknown. V gave up 1 base and J gave up 4 bases, with 17 bases separating them. Per the germline V gene, CDR1 is DFQATT and CDR2 is SNEGSKA (reference sequence). CDR3 length: 15 amino acids. This sample was included in a study of T-cell reconstitution after alpha-beta-depleted transplantation in children. Findings and limits, study-wide: For some patients, TCRbeta diversity was high at day 60 because of recipient T cells and thymic progenitors that survived.

Unique molecular identifiers were incorporated during preparation of the TCRbeta library. TCRdb recomputed calls from the PCR reads with MiXCR, one row per CDR3 protein. In the table there are 4,500 to 5,000 distinct CDR3 sequences, roughly 7.3% of which are singletons. The sequenced sample was PBMCs, mostly from graft donor cells, obtained 60 days after TCRalphabeta/CD19-depleted stem cell transplant. The genes are TRBV20-1 and TRBJ2-7; D gene ambiguous. This clonotype originated in a boy in the first two years of life who had a stem cell transplant for SCID, so the T cells may come from the graft donor. The CDR3, as DNA: TGCAGTGCTAGAGCTAAAAGACATTCTCCTTACGAGCAGTACTTC. This encodes CSARAKRHSPYEQYF.